This TCR beta chain comes out of a study of Graves' ophthalmopathy and Graves' hyperthyroidism. RNA transcripts yielded amplified TCR beta CDR3 regions. Second-round multiplex PCR followed a first-round RT-PCR using HTBI primers. From the multiplex PCR reads, TCRdb called clonotypes with MiXCR, one entry per CDR3 protein. Among some 400,000 distinct CDR3 sequences, 15% to 20% were seen once, and the ten largest hold around 1.5%. The sample holds a few counts of this clonotype. The junction had 10 bases not matched to a gene; V was cut back by 5 bases and J by 5 bases. This CDR3 is 16 amino acids long. CDR1 is MNHNS and CDR2 is SASEGT in the germline V gene.

This sequence originates from a woman aged 18-30 years with Graves' ophthalmopathy. Specimen: peripheral blood. V gene TRBV6-1 combines with J gene TRBJ2-5, with 11 bases aligning to TRBD1. The CDR3 DNA reads as TGTGCCAGCAGTCCTATACCCGGACAGGGGGCTGAGACCCAGTACTTC. Its protein product is CASSPIPGQGAETQYF.